This T cell receptor (beta chain) was identified during a study of technical replicates of blood from several donors. Profiling relied on immunoSEQ multiplex PCR, and the TCRdb table lists in-frame clones only, not all of them. The sample yields about 71,000 clones, roughly 89% seen once. With 4 bases clipped from V and 3 bases from J, the junction kept 10 bases outside the gene matches. Germline V CDR1 and CDR2: SGDLS, YYNGEE. This CDR3 region has 15 residues. The sequence was obtained from a human donor in good health. The rearrangement links TRBV9 to TRBJ2-7; 7 bases fit TRBD1. Sequencing was done on a sample of T cells isolated from PBMCs. The CDR3, as DNA: TGTGCCAGCAGCCCCAGTGGGACAGATTTCTACGAGCAGTACTTC. This encodes CASSPSGTDFYEQYF.